These 15 T cell receptor beta chains were all obtained from the same sample, sequenced in a study of CD8 T cells in ankylosing spondylitis. TCRdb called the 5' RACE reads again in MiXCR, with one record for every CDR3 protein. This table has hundreds of thousands of distinct CDR3 sequences, roughly 25% appearing once. The sample was blood, either unsorted or a sorted T cell fraction (not recorded which). The receptor set was obtained from a male donor with ankylosing spondylitis or in good health (not recorded which).

This clonotype was seen many times. The chain is built from TRBV4-2 and TRBJ2-1; possibly TRBD2 for D (6 bases). Germline values: CDR1 LGHNA, CDR2 YNFKEQ. The V end was cut by 3 bases, the J end by 3 bases, with 15 bases between. The CDR3 has 16 residues. CDR3 sequence: CASSQGVGGNYNEQFF. In DNA form, the CDR3 reads TGTGCCAGCAGCCAGGGGGTGGGCGGGAACTACAATGAGCAGTTCTTC.

The sample holds many counts of this clonotype. J is TRBJ2-3 and V is TRBV20-1, with TRBD2 matching 12 bases. Germline V gene sequence: CDR1 DFQATT, CDR2 SNEGSKA (reference sequence). This CDR3 region has 14 residues. Trimming at V came to 5 bases and at J to 4 bases, leaving 4 bases not matched to a gene. This CDR3 is CSASSGRAPDTQYF. DNA for the CDR3: TGCAGTGCTTCTAGCGGGAGGGCCCCAGATACGCAGTATTTT.

This clonotype is termed medium-sized. The chain couples TRBV5-1 to TRBJ2-1; a weak D match, TRBD1 (6 bases). Germline V gene lookup returns CDR1 SGHRS and CDR2 YFSETQ. The CDR3 has 14 amino acids. V shed 4 bases and J shed 8 bases, with 16 bases lying between them. CDR3 in amino acids: CASSPEPHRDEQFF. Written as DNA, the CDR3 is TGCGCCAGCAGCCCGGAACCACACAGGGATGAGCAGTTCTTC.

J is TRBJ2-1 and V is TRBV20-1, with 9 bases fitting TRBD2. Germline lookup yields CDR1 DFQATT and CDR2 SNEGSKA (reference sequence). V shed 6 bases and J 7 bases; nucleotides not matched to a gene: 7. This CDR3 contains 13 residues. The CDR3 DNA is TGCAGTGCGGGCGGGAGGGCCAGGAATGAGCAGTTCTTC. It is translated as CSAGGRARNEQFF.

CDR3 coding DNA: TGCGCCAGCAGCCAGGAACTAGCGACAGCAGCTCTTCAAGAGACCCAGTACTTC. Translating it yields CASSQELATAALQETQYF. This chain connects TRBV4-1 to TRBJ2-5, with 7 bases matching TRBD2. Germline trimming cut 3 bases from V and 2 bases from J; bases unmatched to any gene: 15. CDR1 and CDR2 from the germline V gene are MGHRA and YSYEKL. The CDR3 contains 18 residues.

This clonotype was found many times. The gene calls are TRBV12-3 or TRBV12-4 and TRBJ1-1; TRBD1 agrees at 9 bases. Trimming took 6 bases from V and 5 from J; bases not matched to a gene: 10. The CDR3 loop spans 15 amino acids. CDR3 sequence: CASSPGDRATTEAFF. The CDR3 bases are TGTGCCAGCAGCCCCGGGGACAGGGCGACGACTGAAGCTTTCTTT.

The sample holds many counts of this clonotype. The chain combines TRBV18 with TRBJ1-5; D remains ambiguous. Germline CDR1 and CDR2: KGHSH and LQKENI. The V end was cut by 5 bases, the J end by 3 bases, with 17 bases between. The CDR3 loop spans 16 amino acids. CDR3 residues: CASSGEVGHNNQPQHF. DNA for the CDR3: TGTGCCAGCTCAGGAGAAGTAGGTCACAACAATCAGCCCCAGCATTTT.

This clonotype has just one count. A clone one base away is much larger, so this may be a read error. The chain couples TRBV12-3 or TRBV12-4 to TRBJ1-6; TRBD1 matches at 9 bases. V was pared by 8 bases and J by 4 bases, with 9 bases of the junction left unmatched. This CDR3 is built from 16 residues. CDR3: CASCSTGTGYNSPLHF. The CDR3, as DNA: TGTGCCAGCTGCTCCACCGGGACAGGGTATAATTCACCCCTCCACTTT.

This clonotype was counted only a few times. The chain couples TRBV20-1 to TRBJ2-7; D perhaps matches TRBD2 (5 bases). Trimming took 0 bases from V and 1 from J, leaving 13 bases between them. Germline V gene sequence: CDR1 DFQATT, CDR2 SNEGSKA (reference sequence). The CDR3 totals 15 residues. CDR3 residues: CSARDDYTTSYEQYF. CDR3 coding DNA: TGCAGTGCTAGAGACGACTATACCACTTCCTACGAGCAGTACTTC.

This clonotype was detected ten times or more. V usage is TRBV20-1 and J usage is TRBJ2-1; 8 bases are shared with TRBD2. The CDR3 length is 15 residues. The germline CDR1 and CDR2 sequences are DFQATT and SNEGSKA (reference sequence). The V and J ends lost 6 bases and 5 bases, in that order; junction bases with no gene match: 12. DNA for the CDR3: TGCAGTGCCACTTCCTCGGGAGGGGGGGACAATGAGCAGTTCTTC. It codes for CSATSSGGGDNEQFF.

The gene calls are TRBV20-1 and TRBJ2-7; 10 nucleotides line up with TRBD2. This CDR3 has 14 residues. The J segment lost 6 bases and the V segment lost 5 bases, leaving 10 bases of the junction unmatched. Germline loops: CDR1 DFQATT, CDR2 SNEGSKA (reference sequence). Written as DNA, the CDR3 is TGCAGTGCTCCAGGCGCCCTAGCGGGGGTCGAGCAGTACTTC. Amino acid sequence: CSAPGALAGVEQYF.

The V and J genes are TRBV6-5 and TRBJ2-7; 9 bases line up with TRBD2. CDR3 size: 16 residues. Germline-derived CDR1 and CDR2 are MNHEY and SVGAGI. Trimming took 0 bases from V and 4 from J; bases not matched to a gene: 7. DNA for the CDR3: TGTGCCAGCAGTTACTCGGCGGGAGGGCCAGGGTACGAGCAGTACTTC. Protein product: CASSYSAGGPGYEQYF.

A few counts support this clonotype. V usage is TRBV20-1 and J usage is TRBJ2-3, with D possibly TRBD2 on 6 matching bases. Trimming left V 7 bases short and J 2 bases short, with 13 bases between. Per the germline V gene, CDR1 is DFQATT and CDR2 is SNEGSKA (reference sequence). The CDR3 runs 13 residues. Here the CDR3 reads CSVFGGITDTQYF. The CDR3 DNA reads as TGCAGTGTTTTTGGCGGGATCACAGATACGCAGTATTTT.

This chain uses TRBV20-1 with TRBJ1-2, with D uncertain. The germline V and J ends were trimmed by 1 base and 2 bases, with 8 bases remaining between them. The CDR3 has 13 amino acids. CDR1 is DFQATT and CDR2 is SNEGSKA in the germline V gene (reference sequence). DNA for the CDR3: TGCAGTGCTAGAGTTGTAGCCAACTATGGCTACACCTTC. Its protein is CSARVVANYGYTF.

This clonotype turned up a few times. The chain links TRBV5-1 to TRBJ1-1; 8 nucleotides line up with TRBD1. Germline V lookup: CDR1 SGHRS, CDR2 YFSETQ. The CDR3 loop spans 15 amino acids. V lost 0 bases, J lost 2 bases, and 3 bases stayed unmatched. This CDR3 reads CASSLGTGFNTEAFF. CDR3 sequence (DNA): TGCGCCAGCAGCTTGGGGACAGGGTTTAACACTGAAGCTTTCTTT.